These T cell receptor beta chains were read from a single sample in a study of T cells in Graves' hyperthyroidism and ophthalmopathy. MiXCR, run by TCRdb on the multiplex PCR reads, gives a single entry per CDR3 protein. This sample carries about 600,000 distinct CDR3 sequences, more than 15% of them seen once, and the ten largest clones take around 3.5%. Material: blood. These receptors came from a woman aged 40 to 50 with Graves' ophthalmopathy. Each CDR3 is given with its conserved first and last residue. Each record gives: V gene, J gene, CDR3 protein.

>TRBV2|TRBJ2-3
CASSEAGGVPLTDTQYF
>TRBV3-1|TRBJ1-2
CASSYTGGYTF
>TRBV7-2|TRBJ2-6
CASSLAKNSGANVLTF
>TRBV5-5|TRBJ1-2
CASSPSPTGQNYGYTF
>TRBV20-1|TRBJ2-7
CSARDIAGADYEQYF
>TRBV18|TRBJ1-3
CASSSPGSSGNTIYF
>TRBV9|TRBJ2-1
CASSVDPRGARNNEQFF
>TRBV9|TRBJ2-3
CASSVFGTGADTQYF
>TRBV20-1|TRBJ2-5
CSARGGRRETQYF
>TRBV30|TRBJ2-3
CAWSAILMSTDTQYF
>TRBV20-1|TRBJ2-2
CSARDLAGALTGELFF
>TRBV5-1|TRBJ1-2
CASIPGQGSVKGYTF
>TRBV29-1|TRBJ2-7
CSVDRAGGREQYF
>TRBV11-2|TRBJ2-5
CASSLVSLRLREETQYF
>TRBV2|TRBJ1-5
CASSRRRGGNQPQHF
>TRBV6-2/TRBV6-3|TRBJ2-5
CASTRTPRETQYF
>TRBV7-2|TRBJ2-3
CASRQGGSTDTQYF
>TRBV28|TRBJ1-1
CASSFVDTEAFF
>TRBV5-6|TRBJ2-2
CASSSRLAGGSYGELFF
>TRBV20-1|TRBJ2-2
CSVKLRAGELFF
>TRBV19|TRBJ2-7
CASRPGQGAQYEQYF
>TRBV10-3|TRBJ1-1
CAISEPGRNTEAFF
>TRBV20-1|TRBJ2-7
CSARDQGRVIYEQYF
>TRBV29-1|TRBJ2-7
CRPQDTSYEQYF
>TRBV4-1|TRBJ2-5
CASSQTLEWRQETQYF
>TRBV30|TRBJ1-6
CAWSVVRSPLHF
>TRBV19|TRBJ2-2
CASSTQGALNTGELFF
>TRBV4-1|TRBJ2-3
CASSRYLGPRGDTQYF
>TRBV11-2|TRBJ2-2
CASSLEAVGHNTGELFF
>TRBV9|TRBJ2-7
CASSPTSGSLVEQYF
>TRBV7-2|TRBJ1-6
CASSPRGSTFYNSPLHF
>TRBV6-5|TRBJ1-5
CASSYSRGGQPQHF
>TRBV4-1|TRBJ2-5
CASSPRGRTPQETQYF
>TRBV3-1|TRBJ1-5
CASSQDTTVNQPQHF
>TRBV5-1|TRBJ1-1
CASSTLGPDGGRAFF
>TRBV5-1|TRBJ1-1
CASSSDKYNTEAFF
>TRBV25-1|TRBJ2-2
CASSDIGWETGELFF
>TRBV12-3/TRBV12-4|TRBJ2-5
CASSSGLAGMETQYF
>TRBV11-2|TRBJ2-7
CASSLETSGFYEQYF
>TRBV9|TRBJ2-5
CASSLGPNGETQYF
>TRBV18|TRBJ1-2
CASSPYPKGILDGYTF
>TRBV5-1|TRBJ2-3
CASSSTGVWTDTQYF
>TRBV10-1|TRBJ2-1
CASSRQGMDEQFF
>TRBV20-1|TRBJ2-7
CSARDPRGGRDEQYF
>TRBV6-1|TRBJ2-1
CASRSSGRVNEQFF
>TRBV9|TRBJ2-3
CASSTGPGSTDTQYF